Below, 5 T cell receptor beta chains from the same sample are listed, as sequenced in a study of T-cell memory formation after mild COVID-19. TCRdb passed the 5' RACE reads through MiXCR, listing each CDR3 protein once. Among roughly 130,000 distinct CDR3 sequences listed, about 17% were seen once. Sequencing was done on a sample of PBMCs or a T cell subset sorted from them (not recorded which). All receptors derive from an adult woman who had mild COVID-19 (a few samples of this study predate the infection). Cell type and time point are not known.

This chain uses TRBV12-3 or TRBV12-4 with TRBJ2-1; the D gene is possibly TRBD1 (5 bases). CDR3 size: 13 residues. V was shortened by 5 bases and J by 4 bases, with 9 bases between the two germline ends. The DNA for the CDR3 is TGTGCCAGCAGTCCCAGGGTTTACAATGAGCAGTTCTTC. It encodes CASSPRVYNEQFF.

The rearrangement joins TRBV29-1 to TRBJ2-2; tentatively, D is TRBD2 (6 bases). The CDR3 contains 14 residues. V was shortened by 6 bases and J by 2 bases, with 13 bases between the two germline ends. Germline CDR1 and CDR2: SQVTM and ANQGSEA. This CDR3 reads CSVAGTYNTGELFF. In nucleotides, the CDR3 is TGCAGCGTAGCCGGGACTTATAACACCGGGGAGCTGTTTTTT.

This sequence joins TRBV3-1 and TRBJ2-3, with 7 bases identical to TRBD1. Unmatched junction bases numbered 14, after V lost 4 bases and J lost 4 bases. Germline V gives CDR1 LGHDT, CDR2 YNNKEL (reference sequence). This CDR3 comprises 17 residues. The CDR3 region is CASSRRLTGKGADTQYF. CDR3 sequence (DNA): TGTGCCAGCAGCCGCCGTCTGACAGGGAAAGGAGCAGATACGCAGTATTTT.

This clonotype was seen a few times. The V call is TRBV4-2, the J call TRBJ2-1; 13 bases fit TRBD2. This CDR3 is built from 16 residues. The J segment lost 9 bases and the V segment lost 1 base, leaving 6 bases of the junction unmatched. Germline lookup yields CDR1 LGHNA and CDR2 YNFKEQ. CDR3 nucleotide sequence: TGTGCCAGCAGCCAAGGCCCCACTAGCGGGAGGGCTGAGCAGTTCTTC. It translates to CASSQGPTSGRAEQFF.

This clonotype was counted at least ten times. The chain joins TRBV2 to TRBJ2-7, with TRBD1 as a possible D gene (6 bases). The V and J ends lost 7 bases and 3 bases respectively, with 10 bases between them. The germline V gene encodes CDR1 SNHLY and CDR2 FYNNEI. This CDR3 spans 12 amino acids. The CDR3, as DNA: TGTGCCAGCACCAGGGGATACTACGAGCAGTACTTC. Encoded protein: CASTRGYYEQYF. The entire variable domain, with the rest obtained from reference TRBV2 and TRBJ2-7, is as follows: EPEVTQTPSHQVTQMGQEVILRCVPISNHLYFYWYRQILGQKVEFLVSFYNNEISEKSEIFDDQFSVERPDGSNFTLKIRSTKLEDSAMYFCASTRGYYEQYFGPGTRLTVT.